This T cell receptor (beta chain) was recorded in a study of T-cell reconstitution after alpha-beta-depleted transplantation in children. Unique molecular identifiers were incorporated into the prepared TCRbeta library. Each CDR3 protein is one row after TCRdb ran MiXCR on the PCR reads. The table lists around 500,000 distinct CDR3 sequences, about an eighth of them singletons, with about 5.4% in the top ten. The germline V and J ends were trimmed by 8 bases and 4 bases, with 11 bases remaining between them. Germline values: CDR1 SEHNR, CDR2 FQNEAQ (reference sequence). The length of the CDR3 is 12 residues. This clonotype was observed a handful of times.

Sequencing was performed on PBMCs from the stem cell graft donor, taken from the stem cell graft. V and J are TRBV7-9 and TRBJ1-1; the D gene is possibly TRBD1 (5 bases). This TCR was recovered from a human donor who donated a stem cell graft to a child with combined immunodeficiency. The CDR3 is CASQVGGTEAFF. The CDR3 bases are TGTGCCAGCCAGGTGGGGGGCACTGAAGCTTTCTTT.